This entry concerns a single TCR beta chain. The antigen is unknown. The data stem from a study of shared clonotypes between healthy human individuals. Notes on the study in general: Naive subsets generally exceeded memory subsets in estimated richness. Rarefaction showed sorted-subset sequencing was incomplete despite large depth.

Only in-frame clones appear in the TCRdb table, and some are missing; sequencing was by immunoSEQ multiplex PCR. The sample lists fewer than 850,000 clones, about nine tenths occurring once. This sequence was found in a man between 18 and 35 years old in good health. Some clones in this sample may be carry-over from other donors' samples. Sequences were obtained from memory CD8+ T cells from PBMCs. Subset of the sample: CD45RO+ cells pooled with CCR7-negative TemRA cells.

DNA for the CDR3: TGTGCCAGCAGTGAAGTAAGCCGGGACGGAGGAGTATACGAGCAGTACTTC. Translating gives CASSEVSRDGGVYEQYF. This chain links TRBV6-1 with TRBJ2-5, with D perhaps matching TRBD1 or TRBD2 (5 bases each). The assigned J gene may be wrong: the sequence end matches TRBJ2-7 better. Germline V gene sequence: CDR1 MNHNS, CDR2 SASEGT. The CDR3 length is 17 residues.